One and the same sample provided the 8 T cell receptor beta chains below, sequenced in a study of T-cell reconstitution after alpha-beta-depleted transplantation in children. Unique molecular identifiers were used to barcode this TCRbeta library. TCRdb fed the PCR reads into MiXCR, producing one record per CDR3 protein. The repertoire holds some 550,000 distinct CDR3 sequences, around 23% seen once, with about 14% in the top ten. Sample: PBMCs, mostly from graft donor cells, taken 360 days after TCRalphabeta/CD19-depleted stem cell transplant. Source of these receptors: a boy under two years old who had a stem cell transplant for acute myeloid leukemia, so the T cells may come from the graft donor.

The table lists this clonotype with many counts. The V and J genes are TRBV7-9 and TRBJ1-2; D not resolved. Germline loops: CDR1 SEHNR, CDR2 FQNEAQ (reference sequence). V was pared by 5 bases and J by 9 bases, with 19 bases between. The length of the CDR3 is 14 residues. This chain's CDR3 is CASSQTGPRPSYTF. Written as DNA, the CDR3 is TGTGCCAGCAGCCAGACCGGGCCCAGACCCAGCTACACCTTC.

This chain uses TRBV10-3 with TRBJ2-5; 9 bases map to TRBD1. Germline V gives CDR1 ENHRY, CDR2 SYGVKD. This CDR3 spans 16 amino acids. The J segment lost 0 bases and the V segment lost 11 bases, leaving 13 bases of the junction unmatched. CDR3 sequence: CASSTPGTGYQETQYF. Written as DNA, the CDR3 is TGTGCCTCCAGCACCCCCGGGACAGGGTACCAAGAGACCCAGTACTTC.

This clonotype was found a few times. The genes are TRBV20-1 and TRBJ1-1; TRBD1 is a possible D gene (5 bases). This CDR3 spans 14 amino acids. V was shortened by 2 bases and J by 1 base, with 11 bases between the two germline ends. Germline CDR1 is DFQATT and CDR2 is SNEGSKA (reference sequence). DNA of the CDR3: TGCAGTGCTAGAAGGGAGGGACGGAACACTGAAGCTTTCTTT. Translating gives CSARREGRNTEAFF.

This clonotype turned up a few times. V gene TRBV12-3 or TRBV12-4 combines with J gene TRBJ2-4; D might be TRBD2 (7 bases). The V and J ends lost 2 bases and 12 bases respectively, with 17 bases between them. The CDR3 is made up of 14 amino acids. This CDR3 is CASSLRGGAGHQYF. CDR3 DNA: TGTGCCAGCAGTTTAAGGGGGGGGGCGGGACATCAGTACTTC.

The table lists this clonotype with many counts. This chain joins TRBV20-1 and TRBJ2-1, with a tentative D call TRBD2 (5 bases). With 0 bases removed from V and 2 bases from J, the gap between germline ends came to 11 bases. The CDR3 contains 15 residues. Germline V gene data show CDR1 as DFQATT and CDR2 as SNEGSKA (reference sequence). The chain's CDR3 is CSAREAGGAYNEQFF. The CDR3 bases are TGCAGTGCTAGAGAGGCGGGCGGCGCCTACAATGAGCAGTTCTTC.

This clonotype was counted between two and nine times. The J gene is TRBJ1-2, the V gene TRBV12-3 or TRBV12-4; tentatively, D is TRBD1 (6 bases). V was pared by 6 bases and J by 6 bases, with 14 bases between. The CDR3 covers 13 residues. The CDR3 region has the DNA TGTGCCAGCAGCCTCACAGGGAGCAATGGCTACACCTTC. It translates to CASSLTGSNGYTF.

This clonotype showed up many times. CDR3 loop: CASSDSQTDRSEKLFF. CDR3 coding DNA: TGTGCCAGCAGTGATTCCCAGACAGATCGGTCCGAAAAACTGTTTTTT. This sequence joins TRBV25-1 and TRBJ1-4; possibly TRBD1 for D (5 bases). Per germline, CDR1 MGHDK and CDR2 SYGVNS. Trimming stripped 3 bases from V and 8 bases from J, with 19 bases between. The CDR3 contains 16 residues. The variable domain in full, with the rest retrieved from reference TRBV25-1 and TRBJ1-4, is EADIYQTPRYLVIGTGKKITLECSQTMGHDKMYWYQQDPGMELHLIHYSYGVNSTEKGDLSSESTVSRIRTEHFPLTLESARPSHTSQYLCASSDSQTDRSEKLFFGSGTQLSVL.

This clonotype came up many times. The J gene is TRBJ2-2, the V gene TRBV12-3 or TRBV12-4; no clear D gene. Trimming took 2 bases from V and 6 from J, leaving 7 bases between them. The CDR3 loop spans 13 amino acids. The CDR3, as DNA: TGTGCCAGCAGTTTATGGGTATCCGGGGAGCTGTTTTTT. This codes for CASSLWVSGELFF.